This is a list of T cell receptor beta chains from one sample in a study of cytomegalovirus exposure and HLA in healthy donors. Clones were read by immunoSEQ multiplex PCR, and TCRdb kept only the in-frame ones, dropping some. The sample lists 150,000 to 200,000 clones, about 81% occurring once. The source material was PBMCs. All receptors come from a girl aged 5-17 years in good health and CMV-seropositive. CDR3s include the opening cysteine and the closing phenylalanine or tryptophan. A D gene is named only where the DNA matches it firmly. Rows may omit the clone size; those that give it use once, few, many or a size class.

cdr3_nt	cdr3_aa	d_call	j_call	clone_size	v_call
TGTGCCAGCAGCTTTGGTGAAGGAGTGAACACCGGGGAGCTGTTTTTT	CASSFGEGVNTGELFF	NA	TRBJ2-2	NA	TRBV11-2
TGTGCCAGCAGCGCAAAAATGTCTGGACAGGGCCGGAGTCTTGGGGATGAGCAGTTCTTC	CASSAKMSGQGRSLGDEQFF	TRBD1	TRBJ2-1	NA	TRBV9
TGTGCCATCAGTGAAACAATTTGGGACAGGGAGACCGGGGAGCTGTTTTTT	CAISETIWDRETGELFF	TRBD1	TRBJ2-2	NA	TRBV10-3
TGCAGCGGCAAGTACAGGGCGAACACTGAAGCTTTCTTT	CSGKYRANTEAFF	NA	TRBJ1-1	NA	TRBV29-1
TGTGCCAGCAGTCGACGCGGGTTCGCTGAAGCTTTCTTT	CASSRRGFAEAFF	NA	TRBJ1-1	NA	TRBV6-6
TGTGCCAGTAGTAGGGGGCCATCCTACGAGCAGTACTTC	CASSRGPSYEQYF	NA	TRBJ2-7	NA	TRBV19
TGTGCCAGCAGCACGCGTGGGACTTTCTCCTACAATGAGCAGTTCTTC	CASSTRGTFSYNEQFF	NA	TRBJ2-1	NA	TRBV7-8
TGTGCCAGCAGCTTCGACAGGTACTATGGCTACACCTTC	CASSFDRYYGYTF	NA	TRBJ1-2	once	TRBV2
TGTGCCAGCAGCCAGGCGGGACCTCCGATTGAGCAGTACTTC	CASSQAGPPIEQYF	NA	TRBJ2-7	few	TRBV14
TGTGCCAGCAGCGCAGGGCGTCCGAACTATGGCTACACCTTC	CASSAGRPNYGYTF	NA	TRBJ1-2	NA	TRBV25-1
TGCGCCAGCAGCCATGTGGGACAGGGGCGCCTCTATGGCTACACCTTC	CASSHVGQGRLYGYTF	TRBD1	TRBJ1-2	NA	TRBV4-1
TGTGCCAGCAGCTTGACAGCCTCTGGGGCCAACGTCCTGACTTTC	CASSLTASGANVLTF	NA	TRBJ2-6	NA	TRBV7-2
TGCGCCAGCAGGGGAGCGGGAGGGCCGTGGGAGACCCAGTACTTC	CASRGAGGPWETQYF	TRBD2	TRBJ2-5	NA	TRBV10-2
TGTGCCAGCAGCCCACCCCCGGGACAGGGCCAAGAGACCCAGTACTTC	CASSPPPGQGQETQYF	TRBD1	TRBJ2-5	NA	TRBV7-9
TGTGCCAGCAGTGATGCACCCGGACAGGGACAAGAAAAACTGTTTTTT	CASSDAPGQGQEKLFF	TRBD1	TRBJ1-4	NA	TRBV25-1
TGTGCCAGCAGCGTAGTGGCTAGTATGGGGCAGAATGAGCAGTTCTTC	CASSVVASMGQNEQFF	NA	TRBJ2-1	NA	TRBV9
TGTGCCAGCGGGCCGGGAGGCACAGATACGCAGTATTTT	CASGPGGTDTQYF	NA	TRBJ2-3	NA	TRBV7-9
TGCGCCAGCAGCCGGGACAGGGGGCACGATGAGCAGTTCTTC	CASSRDRGHDEQFF	TRBD1	TRBJ2-1	once	TRBV5-1